This is a list of T cell receptor beta chains from one sample in a study of vaccination effects on CD4 cells after COVID-19. Assay: immunoSEQ multiplex PCR; the TCRdb copy retains only in-frame clones and omits some. This sample has 25,000 to 35,000 clones, with about 81% found just once. Antigen specificity for these receptors is unknown. Sequencing was performed on CD4+ T cells from PBMCs cultured with SARS-CoV-2 spike peptides, taken before COVID-19 vaccination. Every receptor here comes from a human donor who received a COVID-19 vaccine. CDR3s include the opening cysteine and the closing phenylalanine or tryptophan. The D gene is left open where the match is weak. Only part of the rows carry a size: once, few, many, or a class if the clone is expanded.

D | size | length | J | V | CDR3 | DNA
. | . | 16 | TRBJ1-2 | TRBV7-9 | CASSLGPGQGPEGYTF | TGTGCCAGCAGCTTAGGACCCGGGCAGGGGCCCGAGGGCTACACCTTC
TRBD1 | few | 13 | TRBJ1-2 | TRBV5-1 | CASSTTGVYGYTF | TGCGCCAGCAGCACGACAGGGGTCTATGGCTACACCTTC
TRBD2 | . | 16 | TRBJ2-1 | TRBV7-2 | CASSLRLAGGRDEQFF | TGTGCCAGCAGCCTAAGACTAGCGGGGGGCCGGGATGAGCAGTTCTTC
TRBD2 | . | 15 | TRBJ2-1 | TRBV7-9 | CASSLGLAGDNEQFF | TGTGCCAGCAGCTTGGGACTAGCGGGAGACAATGAGCAGTTCTTC
. | once | 13 | TRBJ1-1 | TRBV15 | CATSRDRATEAFF | TGTGCCACCAGCAGAGATCGGGCCACTGAAGCTTTCTTT
TRBD1 | . | 13 | TRBJ1-2 | TRBV12-3/TRBV12-4 | CASSRGQQYGYTF | TGTGCCAGCAGTCGGGGACAGCAATATGGCTACACCTTC
. | . | 18 | TRBJ2-2 | TRBV3-1/TRBV3-2 | CASSRYRGAGTNTGELFF | TGTGCCAGCAGCCGCTATAGAGGCGCAGGGACAAACACCGGGGAGCTGTTTTTT
. | . | 13 | TRBJ1-2 | TRBV7-2 | CASSSTQGYGYTF | TGTGCCAGCAGCTCAACACAGGGTTATGGCTACACCTTC
. | medium-sized | 15 | TRBJ1-5 | TRBV11-2 | CASSLGTGRNQPQHF | TGTGCCAGCAGCTTAGGTACTGGCCGGAATCAGCCCCAGCATTTT
. | few | 11 | TRBJ2-1 | TRBV6-5 | CASSYSREQFF | TGTGCCAGCAGTTACTCGCGGGAGCAGTTCTTC
. | . | 13 | TRBJ1-1 | TRBV5-4 | CASSLGADTEAFF | TGTGCCAGCAGCCTGGGCGCCGACACTGAAGCTTTCTTT
. | . | 14 | TRBJ1-2 | TRBV5-1 | CASALGLTDYGYTF | TGCGCCAGCGCGTTGGGACTCACGGACTATGGCTACACCTTC
. | . | 13 | TRBJ2-7 | TRBV15 | CATSRVGSYEQYF | TGTGCCACCAGCAGAGTGGGATCCTACGAGCAGTACTTC